This T cell receptor beta chain was captured in a study of ipilimumab plus nivolumab after autologous stem cell transplantation. Study information: Patients received a median of roughly 5 ipilimumab and 8 nivolumab doses.

The data were produced by immunoSEQ multiplex PCR, yet TCRdb's version contains in-frame clones alone and is incomplete. This table has 84,000 or so clones, about 83% appearing once. Germline V gives CDR1 SGHVS, CDR2 FQNEAQ. The CDR3 spans 15 residues. Deletions cut 1 base from V and 0 bases from J, with 7 bases between. Sequenced here: PBMCs, sampled in a trial of ipilimumab plus nivolumab as post-transplant consolidation. The genes are TRBV7-8 and TRBJ1-3; unclear D gene. The receptor comes from a male donor with diffuse large B-cell lymphoma. CDR3 nucleotides: TGTGCCAGCAGCTTAGGGCAGTACTCTGGAAACACCATATATTTT. Translation: CASSLGQYSGNTIYF.